These 21 T cell receptor beta chains share one sample of origin, sequenced in a study of PD-1 blockade in mismatch repair-deficient tumors. Sequencing used immunoSEQ multiplex PCR; TCRdb keeps in-frame clones, though not all of them. The sample lists around 38,000 clones, 70% to 80% occurring once. The material was peripheral blood, obtained 4 weeks after starting pembrolizumab. These receptors came from an adult with mismatch repair-deficient cancer.

The chain combines TRBV7-2 with TRBJ1-5; maybe TRBD1 (6 bases). There are 19 residues in the CDR3. Trimming removed 4 bases at V and 0 bases at J, with 22 bases between. Germline CDR1 and CDR2: SGHTA and FQGNSA. CDR3 in DNA: TGTGCCAGCAGCTATACATCTTGGGGGGGGGCTAATAGCAATCAGCCCCAGCATTTT. This translates into CASSYTSWGGANSNQPQHF.

The V call is TRBV19, the J call TRBJ2-7; TRBD2 aligns across 7 bases. CDR3 length: 14 amino acids. J was trimmed by 4 bases and V by 6 bases; bases with no gene match: 9. Germline CDR1 is LNHDA and CDR2 is SQIVND (reference sequence). The CDR3 sequence is CASSQRETFYEQYF. In nucleotides, the CDR3 is TGTGCCAGTAGCCAGCGGGAAACTTTTTACGAGCAGTACTTC.

This clone was recorded only once. The V and J genes are TRBV6-1 and TRBJ2-7; 8 nucleotides agree with TRBD1. Germline-derived CDR1 and CDR2 are MNHNS and SASEGT. V shed 7 bases and J 4 bases; nucleotides not matched to a gene: 6. This CDR3 region has 13 residues. The CDR3 region has the DNA TGTGCCAGCATAGGACAGGGCGCGTACGAGCAGTACTTC. Translation: CASIGQGAYEQYF.

The chain combines TRBV2 with TRBJ2-3; the match to TRBD1 covers 9 bases. This CDR3 region has 17 residues. Unmatched junction bases numbered 14, after V lost 8 bases and J lost 2 bases. Germline V gene lookup returns CDR1 SNHLY and CDR2 FYNNEI. Written as DNA, the CDR3 is TGTGCCAGCCATTACAGGGGGCGCTTACACCCCACAGATACGCAGTATTTT. This gives the protein CASHYRGRLHPTDTQYF.

This rearrangement joins TRBV29-1 to TRBJ2-5; 9 nucleotides line up with TRBD2. V shed 4 bases, J shed 4 bases, and the junction held 4 bases outside the gene matches. Per the germline V gene, CDR1 is SQVTM and CDR2 is ANQGSEA. The CDR3 contains 13 residues. The CDR3 bases are TGCAGCGTTGTAGGGCGGGGGGGAGAGACCCAGTACTTC. Its translation is CSVVGRGGETQYF.

This clone occurred a few times. Germline is not matched at one junction end, which may reflect a read error. This rearrangement joins TRBV2 to TRBJ2-7, with unresolved D. From germline, CDR1 is SNHLY and CDR2 FYNNEI. CDR3 length: 10 amino acids. In DNA, the CDR3 is TGTGCCAGCAGTGGGGTCTTTCTTGGCTTC. Translating gives CASSGVFLGF.

The chain combines TRBV6-5 with TRBJ2-7; TRBD1 is a possible D gene (7 bases). V lost 2 bases, J lost 4 bases, and 12 bases lay in between. The CDR3 consists of 14 residues. Germline CDR1 reads MNHEY; CDR2 reads SVGAGI. DNA of the CDR3: TGTGCCAGCAGTTACGCGGGACAGCTTTACGAGCAGTACTTC. Translation gives CASSYAGQLYEQYF.

The V call is TRBV5-6, the J call TRBJ2-1, with no clear D. Per the germline V gene, CDR1 is SGHDT and CDR2 is YYEEEE. CDR3 length: 17 residues. V was shortened by 0 bases and J by 4 bases, with 17 bases between the two germline ends. CDR3 loop: CASSLASNPWLYNEQFF. The CDR3 region has the DNA TGTGCCAGCAGCTTGGCATCAAATCCATGGTTATACAATGAGCAGTTCTTC.

The V call is TRBV7-9, the J call TRBJ2-3; weak D call: TRBD1 (5 bases). CDR1 and CDR2 (germline): SEHNR, FQNEAQ (reference sequence). This CDR3 spans 14 amino acids. V was cut by 4 bases and J by 0 bases, with 8 bases left in between. The CDR3 nucleotides read TGTGCCAGCAGCTCAAGGGGAAGCACAGATACGCAGTATTTT. It yields the protein CASSSRGSTDTQYF.

In the case of this clone: The junction does not match germline at one end; this may be a read error. The chain uses TRBV27 and TRBJ2-7; 7 bases fit TRBD1. Germline V gives CDR1 MNHEY, CDR2 SMNVEV (reference sequence). The CDR3 covers 14 residues. This CDR3 is CASRDRLSSYGQYF. In DNA form, the CDR3 reads TGTGCCAGCCGGGACAGATTGAGCTCCTACGGGCAGTACTTC.

This clone has only one observation. This CDR3 reads CASSQDTGQGIDYGYTF. The CDR3 DNA is TGTGCCAGCAGCCAAGATACGGGACAGGGGATCGACTATGGCTACACCTTC. The rearrangement joins TRBV4-2 to TRBJ1-2, with TRBD1 identical over 10 bases. Per the germline V gene, CDR1 is LGHNA and CDR2 is YNFKEQ. With 0 bases clipped from V and 3 bases from J, the junction kept 7 bases outside the gene matches. The length of the CDR3 is 17 residues.

The J gene is TRBJ2-7, the V gene TRBV21-1. TRBV21-1 is a documented pseudogene. The CDR3 is 16 residues long. The CDR3 loop reads CASSKVPNFYSYEQYF. In DNA, the CDR3 is TGTGCCAGCAGCAAAGTGCCGAATTTTTACTCCTACGAGCAGTACTTC.

J is TRBJ1-5 and V is TRBV28, with D hard to call. CDR3 length equals 15 residues. CDR1 and CDR2 (germline): MDHEN, SYDVKM. V was cut by 1 base and J by 9 bases, with 16 bases left in between. CDR3 in DNA: TGTGCCAGCAGTTTATTGGGCCGAGAGGAGTTGCCCCAGCATTTT. It codes for CASSLLGREELPQHF. The variable domain in full, completed from reference TRBV28 and TRBJ1-5, reads DVKVTQSSRYLVKRTGEKVFLECVQDMDHENMFWYRQDPGLGLRLIYFSYDVKMKEKGDIPEGYSVSREKKERFSLILESASTNQTSMYLCASSLLGREELPQHFGDGTRLSIL.

In this sample, this clone turned up a few times. The gene calls are TRBV10-1 and TRBJ1-5, with TRBD1 as a possible D gene (6 bases). Germline lookup yields CDR1 WNHNN and CDR2 SYGVQD (reference sequence). Trimming cost V 2 bases and J 7 bases, with 9 bases left between them. The CDR3 sequence is 13 residues long. The CDR3 DNA sequence: TGCGCCAGCAGTGAGGGCAGGGGACAGCCCCAGCATTTT. Amino acid sequence: CASSEGRGQPQHF.

This clone occurred once. The chain joins TRBV19 to TRBJ2-2; tentative D call: TRBD1 (6 bases). Germline CDR1 and CDR2: LNHDA and SQIVND (reference sequence). This CDR3 comprises 15 residues. V was trimmed by 1 base and J by 3 bases, leaving 9 bases between them. CDR3 amino acids: CASSIAGAHTGELFF. CDR3 DNA: TGTGCCAGTAGTATAGCAGGGGCGCACACCGGGGAGCTGTTTTTT.

The chain has TRBV2 and TRBJ2-7; D ambiguous. Germline V gene sequence: CDR1 SNHLY, CDR2 FYNNEI. The V and J ends lost 5 bases and 0 bases respectively, with 11 bases between them. The CDR3 is made up of 14 amino acids. The CDR3 protein is CASSTDRRSYEQYF. CDR3 DNA: TGTGCCAGCAGTACGGACCGTCGCTCCTACGAGCAGTACTTC.

The rearrangement uses TRBV19 and TRBJ2-2; 12 bases map to TRBD2. The germline V gene has CDR1 LNHDA and CDR2 SQIVND (reference sequence). V dropped 4 bases and J dropped 7; count of bases not matched to a gene: 7. The CDR3 spans 16 residues. The DNA of the CDR3 is TGTGCCAGTAGTACTCTAGCGGGAGGGCACTACGGGGAGCTGTTTTTT. Its protein is CASSTLAGGHYGELFF.

This clone came up once. The chain links TRBV5-6 to TRBJ2-3; no firm D call. The germline V gene has CDR1 SGHDT and CDR2 YYEEEE. V lost 5 bases, J lost 6 bases, and 7 bases lay in between. The CDR3 covers 11 residues. CDR3 in amino acids: CASSRRDTQYF. CDR3 DNA sequence: TGTGCCAGCAGTCGAAGGGATACGCAGTATTTT.

The chain combines TRBV10-2 with TRBJ2-7, with TRBD2 matching over 8 bases. CDR3 length equals 15 residues. Unmatched junction bases numbered 6, after V lost 3 bases and J lost 2 bases. CDR1 WSHSY and CDR2 SAAADI come from the germline V gene. The CDR3 region is CASSDSSGWAYEQYF. The DNA of the CDR3 is TGCGCCAGCAGTGACTCTAGCGGGTGGGCCTACGAGCAGTACTTC.

This clone was recorded once. This chain joins TRBV6-1 and TRBJ2-1; perhaps TRBD1 as D (5 bases). Trimming took 3 bases from V and 5 from J, leaving 8 bases between them. CDR1 is MNHNS and CDR2 is SASEGT in the germline V gene. This CDR3 has 13 amino acids. The CDR3: CASSDSDNNEQFF. The DNA of the CDR3 is TGTGCCAGCAGTGACTCGGACAACAATGAGCAGTTCTTC.

The gene calls are TRBV6-4 and TRBJ1-3, with unresolved D. Germline-derived CDR1 and CDR2 are MRHNA and SNTAGT. The ends were cut back, 7 bases at V and 0 bases at J, with 10 bases in the middle. This CDR3 is 14 amino acids long. The CDR3 DNA follows: TGTGCCAGCACGAGCGGGATCTCTGGAAACACCATATATTTT. Translated, it gives CASTSGISGNTIYF.